The next 19 T cell receptor beta chains were all read from a single sample in a study of T cells in localized non-small cell lung cancer. Assay used: immunoSEQ multiplex PCR; TCRdb lists only in-frame clones, some missing. The repertoire includes approximately 30,000 clones, 88% of them detected once, and around 4% sits in the top ten. The sample here was peripheral blood mononuclear cells, taken before any cancer treatment. The receptors were sampled from a woman aged 35 to 70 with stage III lung adenocarcinoma.

The rearrangement links TRBV7-9 to TRBJ2-7, with a tentative D call TRBD1 (5 bases). V lost 4 bases, J lost 2 bases, and 9 bases lay in between. The CDR3 contains 13 residues. Germline-derived CDR1 and CDR2 are SEHNR and FQNEAQ (reference sequence). The CDR3 coding sequence is TGTGCCAGCAGCTCTAAGGGGCCCTACGAGCAGTACTTC. Its protein is CASSSKGPYEQYF.

In its sample, this clone was seen once. The chain joins TRBV6-1 to TRBJ1-1, with TRBD1 matching 8 bases. CDR3 length: 14 amino acids. V dropped 7 bases and J dropped 3; count of bases not matched to a gene: 7. Looked up from germline, CDR1 is MNHNS and CDR2 is SASEGT. CDR3 residues: CASTSTGADTEAFF. The DNA for the CDR3 is TGTGCCAGCACATCGACAGGGGCGGACACTGAAGCTTTCTTT.

J is TRBJ2-7 and V is TRBV27; D possibly matches TRBD1 or TRBD2 (5 bases each). CDR1 and CDR2 (germline): MNHEY, SMNVEV (reference sequence). The CDR3 has 13 residues. The V end was cut by 3 bases, the J end by 2 bases, with 8 bases between. In DNA form, the CDR3 reads TGTGCCAGCAGTTTGGGACCCCCCTACGAGCAGTACTTC. It specifies CASSLGPPYEQYF.

This chain connects TRBV5-3 to TRBJ1-1; perhaps TRBD1 as D (6 bases). TRBV5-3 has ORF status, its function being uncertain. The CDR3 is 16 amino acids. V was shortened by 4 bases and J by 6 bases, with 22 bases between the two germline ends. CDR3 DNA sequence: TGTGCCAGAAGCAAGAGAGAAACAGGGTACGAAGCTGAAGCTTTCTTT. Amino acids: CARSKRETGYEAEAFF.

This chain uses TRBV9 with TRBJ2-4; no clear D. CDR1 SGDLS and CDR2 YYNGEE come from the germline V gene. The CDR3 has 14 residues. V was clipped by 0 bases and J by 2 bases, with 6 bases between them. The CDR3 region has the DNA TGTGCCAGCAGCGTAGGTGGGACCAAAAACATTCAGTACTTC. Translation gives CASSVGGTKNIQYF.

This sequence joins TRBV15 and TRBJ1-5; D is ambiguous. Trimming removed 1 base at V and 0 bases at J, with 1 base between. Germline V gene data show CDR1 as LNHNV and CDR2 as YYDKDF (reference sequence). The CDR3 is 13 amino acids. The CDR3 here is CATSRGSNQPQHF. For the CDR3, the DNA is TGTGCCACCAGCAGAGGTAGCAATCAGCCCCAGCATTTT.

This chain uses TRBV5-6 with TRBJ2-7; the D is unclear. V lost 4 bases, J lost 3 bases, and 8 bases lay in between. Germline V gene data show CDR1 as SGHDT and CDR2 as YYEEEE. The CDR3 is 12 amino acids. CDR3 sequence reads: CASSTAFYEQYF. DNA for the CDR3: TGTGCCAGCAGCACCGCGTTCTACGAGCAGTACTTC.

As to this clone: One end of the junction does not line up with germline, which may come from a read error. The genes are TRBV27 and TRBJ2-7; 7 bases line up with TRBD1. Germline V gene lookup returns CDR1 MNHEY and CDR2 SMNVEV (reference sequence). The CDR3 is 17 residues long. The CDR3 DNA sequence: TGTGCCAGAAGTTCAATTGTGGGGGACAGCTCTTTCTACGAGCAGTACTTC. Translating gives CARSSIVGDSSFYEQYF.

V usage is TRBV28 and J usage is TRBJ2-7; perhaps TRBD2 as D (5 bases). This CDR3 region has 14 residues. Trimming cost V 3 bases and J 3 bases, with 12 bases left between them. The germline CDR1 and CDR2 sequences are MDHEN and SYDVKM. CDR3 protein: CASSFLASGYEQYF. The CDR3 nucleotides are TGTGCCAGCAGTTTCCTTGCCAGCGGCTACGAGCAGTACTTC.

This clone has a single count. This chain uses TRBV2 with TRBJ2-7; D could derive from TRBD1 or TRBD2 (5 bases each). The CDR3 has 13 amino acids. The V end lost 5 bases, the J end lost 2 bases, and 10 bases lay between the germline ends. From germline, CDR1 is SNHLY and CDR2 FYNNEI. Here the CDR3 DNA reads TGTGCCAGCAGTCTCTCGGGGCCCTACGAGCAGTACTTC. It yields the protein CASSLSGPYEQYF.

This chain connects TRBV10-3 to TRBJ2-1; 7 bases match TRBD2. The CDR3 contains 14 residues. In germline, CDR1 is ENHRY, CDR2 SYGVKD. The trim removed 6 bases at V and 6 bases at J, leaving 8 bases unmatched. The DNA of the CDR3 is TGTGCCATCAGCCCGGGACTACCGAGCAATGAGCAGTTCTTC. It translates to CAISPGLPSNEQFF.

The chain has TRBV27 and TRBJ2-1; D perhaps matches TRBD2 (6 bases). Trimming removed 1 base at V and 8 bases at J, with 12 bases between. The CDR3 loop spans 14 amino acids. The germline V gene has CDR1 MNHEY and CDR2 SMNVEV (reference sequence). The CDR3 sequence is CASSLLSPGDEQFF. The CDR3 DNA is TGTGCCAGCAGTTTATTGTCTCCGGGGGATGAGCAGTTCTTC.

The CDR3 coding sequence is TGTGCCAGCAGCGTTCAACAGGGGGCGAACACTGAAGCTTTCTTT. Protein product: CASSVQQGANTEAFF. The rearrangement links TRBV7-9 to TRBJ1-1, with 9 bases identical to TRBD1. Trimming at V came to 5 bases and at J to 1 base, leaving 5 bases not matched to a gene. The CDR3 consists of 15 residues. Germline values: CDR1 SEHNR, CDR2 FQNEAQ (reference sequence). The full variable domain, rest sourced from reference TRBV7-9 and TRBJ1-1, is DTGVSQNPRHKITKRGQNVTFRCDPISEHNRLYWYRQTLGQGPEFLTYFQNEAQLEKSRLLSDRFSAERPKGSFSTLEIQRTEQGDSAMYLCASSVQQGANTEAFFGQGTRLTVV.

The sample holds a few counts of this clone. This rearrangement joins TRBV15 to TRBJ1-1; 8 bases map to TRBD1. V shed 2 bases, J shed 8 bases, and the junction held 4 bases outside the gene matches. CDR3 length equals 13 residues. Germline V gives CDR1 LNHNV, CDR2 YYDKDF (reference sequence). DNA of the CDR3: TGTGCCACCAGCAGAAGGACAGGGCGGGAAGCTTTCTTT. It translates to CATSRRTGREAFF.

The chain links TRBV27 to TRBJ1-5; D is possibly TRBD1 (5 bases). V shed 3 bases and J shed 6 bases, with 6 bases lying between them. The CDR3 consists of 12 residues. Germline lookup yields CDR1 MNHEY and CDR2 SMNVEV (reference sequence). CDR3 in amino acids: CASSFRGQPQHF. CDR3 bases: TGTGCCAGCAGTTTTAGGGGTCAGCCCCAGCATTTT.

This rearrangement joins TRBV2 to TRBJ1-5, with D possibly being TRBD1 (6 bases). V was trimmed by 5 bases and J by 5 bases, leaving 19 bases between them. Germline V CDR1 and CDR2: SNHLY, FYNNEI. The CDR3 sequence is 16 residues long. The CDR3: CASSRAVLGADQPQHF. In nucleotides, the CDR3 is TGTGCCAGCAGTCGGGCGGTTTTGGGGGCAGATCAGCCCCAGCATTTT. The full variable domain, with the rest looked up from reference TRBV2 and TRBJ1-5, is EPEVTQTPSHQVTQMGQEVILRCVPISNHLYFYWYRQILGQKVEFLVSFYNNEISEKSEIFDDQFSVERPDGSNFTLKIRSTKLEDSAMYFCASSRAVLGADQPQHFGDGTRLSIL.

The gene calls are TRBV6-6 and TRBJ1-4, with D perhaps TRBD1 (6 bases). Germline CDR1 is MNHNY and CDR2 is SVGAGI (reference sequence). The CDR3 covers 15 residues. Deletions cut 6 bases from V and 0 bases from J, with 11 bases between. CDR3: CASRPRTATNEKLFF. The CDR3 coding sequence is TGTGCCAGCAGGCCTCGGACAGCAACTAATGAAAAACTGTTTTTT.

The chain combines TRBV7-8 with TRBJ2-5, with 7 bases aligning to TRBD1. V gave up 4 bases and J gave up 0 bases; unmatched junction bases: 5. The CDR3 contains 15 residues. The V gene's germline CDR1 is SGHVS and CDR2 FQNEAQ. The CDR3 is CASSSGGGYQETQYF. The DNA of the CDR3 is TGTGCCAGCAGCTCAGGGGGTGGGTACCAAGAGACCCAGTACTTC.

This chain uses TRBV2 with TRBJ2-7, with TRBD1 matching 9 bases. V trimming: 11 bases; J trimming: 0 bases; junction bases outside the gene matches: 11. Germline assignment: CDR1 SNHLY and CDR2 FYNNEI. The CDR3 runs to 15 residues. CDR3 in amino acids: CAGAQWGQGSYEQYF. In nucleotides, the CDR3 is TGTGCCGGCGCCCAATGGGGACAGGGCTCCTACGAGCAGTACTTC.